This passage covers 13 T cell receptor beta chains from one sample sequenced in a study of beta chain features in type 1 diabetes. Expressed TCRB transcripts were sequenced, since all the RNA that had been isolated was reverse transcribed. Here immunoSEQ multiplex PCR was the method, and the copy in TCRdb shows in-frame clones only, minus some. The repertoire holds 350,000 to 400,000 clones, with about 14% as singletons. Sequenced material: naive CD4+ T cells from blood. Source of these receptors: a woman younger than 30 in good health.

The chain is built from TRBV4-1 and TRBJ2-1; D perhaps matches TRBD2 (5 bases). CDR1 MGHRA and CDR2 YSYEKL come from the germline V gene. Trimming took off 3 bases at V and 0 bases at J, with 12 bases between the two ends. The CDR3 is 16 amino acids. The CDR3 loop is CASSQLGLNSYNEQFF. The CDR3 nucleotides read TGCGCCAGCAGCCAGCTCGGACTGAACTCCTACAATGAGCAGTTCTTC.

This clone was detected a few times. An end of the junction does not agree with germline; a read error may underlie this. The J gene is TRBJ2-5, the V gene TRBV7-7; 8 nucleotides agree with TRBD2. The CDR3 runs to 13 residues. Germline V CDR1 and CDR2: SSHAT, FNYEAQ (reference sequence). This CDR3 is CASSFSGIETQYF. CDR3 in DNA: TGTGCTAGCAGCTTTAGCGGGATTGAGACCCAGTACTTC.

This clone was detected only a few times. The V gene is TRBV7-9, the J gene TRBJ2-7; D ambiguous. V was trimmed by 1 base and J by 4 bases, leaving 11 bases between them. CDR3 length: 14 residues. Germline values: CDR1 SEHNR, CDR2 FQNEAQ (reference sequence). Here the CDR3 DNA reads TGTGCCAGCAGCTTAGGAGGTAGGAGTTACGAGCAGTACTTC. The encoded protein is CASSLGGRSYEQYF.

The chain is built from TRBV9 and TRBJ2-3, with D tentatively TRBD2 (5 bases). This CDR3 is 14 amino acids long. Per the germline V gene, CDR1 is SGDLS and CDR2 is YYNGEE. V lost 5 bases to trimming and J lost 2 bases, with 12 bases between them. CDR3: CASRGAAATDTQYF. In DNA, the CDR3 is TGTGCCAGCAGGGGAGCGGCGGCCACAGATACGCAGTATTTT. The full variable domain, completed using reference TRBV9 and TRBJ2-3, is DSGVTQTPKHLITATGQRVTLRCSPRSGDLSVYWYQQSLDQGLQFLIQYYNGEERAKGNILERFSAQQFPDLHSELNLSSLELGDSALYFCASRGAAATDTQYFGPGTRLTVL.

The chain uses TRBV4-3 and TRBJ2-1; tentative D call: TRBD2 (5 bases). This CDR3 spans 15 amino acids. Per the germline V gene, CDR1 is LGHNA and CDR2 is YSLEER. Trimming stripped 4 bases from V and 3 bases from J, with 13 bases between. DNA of the CDR3: TGCGCCAGCAGCCGGGAGTCCCTCCTCTACAATGAGCAGTTCTTC. This gives the protein CASSRESLLYNEQFF.

Only a few counts were recorded for this clone. This chain uses TRBV5-1 with TRBJ2-1, with 9 positions matching TRBD2. Germline CDR1 reads SGHRS; CDR2 reads YFSETQ. V shed 1 base, J shed 5 bases, and the junction held 4 bases outside the gene matches. This CDR3 region has 15 residues. CDR3 amino acids: CASSLLAGQHNEQFF. CDR3 nucleotides: TGCGCCAGCAGCTTGCTAGCGGGACAGCACAATGAGCAGTTCTTC. The full variable domain, rest sourced from reference TRBV5-1 and TRBJ2-1, is KAGVTQTPRYLIKTRGQQVTLSCSPISGHRSVSWYQQTPGQGLQFLFEYFSETQRNKGNFPGRFSGRQFSNSRSEMNVSTLELGDSALYLCASSLLAGQHNEQFFGPGTRLTVL.

The V call is TRBV5-1, the J call TRBJ1-2; maybe TRBD1 (5 bases). CDR1 SGHRS and CDR2 YFSETQ come from the germline V gene. CDR3 length: 12 amino acids. The V and J ends lost 1 base and 7 bases respectively, with 8 bases between them. The CDR3 nucleotides read TGCGCCAGCAGCTTGCAGGGTTCTGGCTACACCTTC. Translation: CASSLQGSGYTF.

V and J are TRBV5-6 and TRBJ1-6, with 9 nucleotides matching TRBD1. This CDR3 comprises 15 residues. Germline CDR1 SGHDT, CDR2 YYEEEE. Trimming took 4 bases from V and 8 from J; bases not matched to a gene: 7. The CDR3 bases are TGTGCCAGCAGCCTGGGACAGGGAGGAGATTCACCCCTCCACTTT. Its translation: CASSLGQGGDSPLHF.

This rearrangement joins TRBV29-1 to TRBJ1-5; weak D call: TRBD1 (5 bases). CDR1 and CDR2 from the germline V gene are SQVTM and ANQGSEA. The CDR3 covers 14 residues. The ends were cut back, 7 bases at V and 3 bases at J, with 16 bases in the middle. The CDR3 loop reads CSAVTQGDNQPQHF. Written as DNA, the CDR3 is TGCAGCGCCGTAACCCAGGGCGACAATCAGCCCCAGCATTTT.

This clone was seen a few times. The rearrangement uses TRBV6-6 and TRBJ2-7; 10 nucleotides match TRBD2. Germline values: CDR1 MNHNY, CDR2 SVGAGI (reference sequence). The CDR3 length is 14 residues. The V and J ends lost 2 bases and 3 bases, in that order; junction bases with no gene match: 1. In DNA, the CDR3 is TGTGCCAGCAGTTACAGCGGGAGGGGCTACGAGCAGTACTTC. Translation: CASSYSGRGYEQYF.

The rearrangement joins TRBV19 to TRBJ2-7; 12 bases are shared with TRBD2. In germline, CDR1 is LNHDA, CDR2 SQIVND (reference sequence). Trimming cost V 0 bases and J 2 bases; bases outside gene matches: 11. CDR3 length: 19 amino acids. CDR3 loop: CASSIDRLGLAGIPYEQYF. CDR3 coding DNA: TGTGCCAGTAGTATAGATCGCCTCGGACTAGCGGGGATCCCCTACGAGCAGTACTTC.

Worth noting for this clone: This sample also contains other DNA sequences that code for the same CDR3. The genes are TRBV6-5 and TRBJ1-2, with D unresolved. Looked up from germline, CDR1 is MNHEY and CDR2 is SVGAGI. The CDR3 length is 14 residues. Trimming cost V 6 bases and J 4 bases, with 15 bases left between them. The CDR3 spells CASSYLQRGYGYTF. The CDR3 coding sequence is TGTGCCAGCAGCTACCTACAGCGGGGCTATGGCTACACCTTC.

The rearrangement uses TRBV4-1 and TRBJ2-2; 8 bases map to TRBD2. With V trimmed by 7 bases and J by 3 bases, 10 bases remained unmatched. The CDR3 loop spans 16 amino acids. Germline CDR1 and CDR2: MGHRA and YSYEKL. The CDR3 reads CASTKASGGHTGELFF. CDR3 coding DNA: TGCGCCAGCACCAAGGCCAGCGGGGGTCACACCGGGGAGCTGTTTTTT.